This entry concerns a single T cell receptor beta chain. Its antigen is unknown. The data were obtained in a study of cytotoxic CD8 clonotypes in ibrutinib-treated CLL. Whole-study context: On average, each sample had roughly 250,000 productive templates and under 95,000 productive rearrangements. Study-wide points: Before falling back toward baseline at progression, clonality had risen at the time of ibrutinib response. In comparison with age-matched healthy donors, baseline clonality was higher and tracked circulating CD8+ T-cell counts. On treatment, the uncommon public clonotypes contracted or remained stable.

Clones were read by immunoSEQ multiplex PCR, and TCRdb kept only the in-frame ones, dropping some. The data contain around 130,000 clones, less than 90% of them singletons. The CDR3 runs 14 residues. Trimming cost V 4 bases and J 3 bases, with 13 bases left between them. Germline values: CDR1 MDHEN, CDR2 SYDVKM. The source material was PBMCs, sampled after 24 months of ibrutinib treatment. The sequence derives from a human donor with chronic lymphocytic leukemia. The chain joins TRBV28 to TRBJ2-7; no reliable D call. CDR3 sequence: CASSSPTNIYEQYF. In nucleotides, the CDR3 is TGTGCCAGCAGTTCGCCAACTAACATCTACGAGCAGTACTTC. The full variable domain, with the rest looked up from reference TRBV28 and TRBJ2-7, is DVKVTQSSRYLVKRTGEKVFLECVQDMDHENMFWYRQDPGLGLRLIYFSYDVKMKEKGDIPEGYSVSREKKERFSLILESASTNQTSMYLCASSSPTNIYEQYFGPGTRLTVT.